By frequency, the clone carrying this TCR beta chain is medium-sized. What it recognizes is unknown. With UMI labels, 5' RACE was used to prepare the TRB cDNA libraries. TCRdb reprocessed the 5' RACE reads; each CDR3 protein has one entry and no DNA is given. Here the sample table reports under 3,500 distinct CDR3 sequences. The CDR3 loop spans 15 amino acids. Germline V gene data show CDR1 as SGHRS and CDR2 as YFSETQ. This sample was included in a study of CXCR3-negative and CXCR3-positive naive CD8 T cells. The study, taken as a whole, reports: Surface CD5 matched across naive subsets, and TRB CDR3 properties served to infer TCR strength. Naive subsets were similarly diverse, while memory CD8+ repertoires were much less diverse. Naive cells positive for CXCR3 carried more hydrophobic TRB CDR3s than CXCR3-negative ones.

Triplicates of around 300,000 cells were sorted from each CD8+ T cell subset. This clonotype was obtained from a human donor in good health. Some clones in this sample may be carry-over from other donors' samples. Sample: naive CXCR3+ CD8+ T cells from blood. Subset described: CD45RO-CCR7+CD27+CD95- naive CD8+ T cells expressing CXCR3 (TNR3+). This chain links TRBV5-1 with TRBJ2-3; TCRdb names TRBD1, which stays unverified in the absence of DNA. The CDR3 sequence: CASSPGTASTDTQYF.